The sequence of this T cell receptor (beta chain) was determined in a study of blood T cell repertoires in COVID-19. Study-level background: The samples span acute and convalescent COVID-19 from the United States, Italy and Spain.

This clone came up once. The participants were between roughly 18 and 100 years old and came from under 25 US areas. The CDR3 totals 15 residues. The V segment lost 6 bases and the J segment 7 bases; nucleotides outside the gene matches: 6. Germline CDR1 and CDR2: LNHDA and SQIVND (reference sequence). Only in-frame clones appear in the TCRdb table, and some are missing; sequencing was by immunoSEQ multiplex PCR. The data contain roughly 250,000 clones, around 89% of them seen just once; the ten biggest clones take up 0.85% to 0.95%. V gene TRBV19 combines with J gene TRBJ2-2, with TRBD2 identical over 12 bases. The sequence derives from a man over 45 who had been exposed to COVID-19. Sequenced sample: PBMCs or T cells enriched from blood (not recorded which). The CDR3 DNA is TGTGCCAGTAGCCGACTAGCGGGAGTGGGCGGGGAGCTGTTTTTT. Translation: CASSRLAGVGGELFF.